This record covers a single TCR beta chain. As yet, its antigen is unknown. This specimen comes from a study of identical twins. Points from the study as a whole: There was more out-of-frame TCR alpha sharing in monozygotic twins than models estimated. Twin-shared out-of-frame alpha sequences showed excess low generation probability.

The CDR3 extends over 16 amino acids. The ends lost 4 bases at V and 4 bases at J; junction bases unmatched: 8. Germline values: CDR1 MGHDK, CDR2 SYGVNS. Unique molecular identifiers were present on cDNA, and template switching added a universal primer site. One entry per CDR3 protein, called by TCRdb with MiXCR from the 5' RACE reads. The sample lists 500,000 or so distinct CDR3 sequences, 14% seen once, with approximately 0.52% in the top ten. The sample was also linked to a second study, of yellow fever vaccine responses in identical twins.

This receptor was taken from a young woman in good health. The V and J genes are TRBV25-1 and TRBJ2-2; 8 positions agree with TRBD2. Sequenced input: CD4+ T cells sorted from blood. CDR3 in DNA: TGTGCCAGCAGTGCCAGCGGGAGAGTTAGCACCGGGGAGCTGTTTTTT. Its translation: CASSASGRVSTGELFF. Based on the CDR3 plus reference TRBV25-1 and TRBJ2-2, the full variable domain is EADIYQTPRYLVIGTGKKITLECSQTMGHDKMYWYQQDPGMELHLIHYSYGVNSTEKGDLSSESTVSRIRTEHFPLTLESARPSHTSQYLCASSASGRVSTGELFFGEGSRLTVL.